This paragraph reports one T cell receptor beta chain. Trimming removed 5 bases at V and 4 bases at J, with 17 bases between. The CDR3 contains 15 residues. The germline V gene encodes CDR1 LNHNV and CDR2 YYDKDF (reference sequence). The data were obtained in a study of blood T cell repertoires in COVID-19. Looking at the study overall: PBMCs, B-cell-depleted T cells, or T cells provided the cDNA or gDNA that made up the material.

Original methodology: Reference gene primers were amplified, and this amplification served to estimate nucleated cell counts. The table came from immunoSEQ multiplex PCR; TCRdb's copy has only in-frame clones and leaves some out. V and J calls and clone size are as listed in that table; D and trimming were resolved from the DNA. The table has tens of thousands of clones, less than 95% seen once. Sample: peripheral blood. The sequence derives from a human donor in a cohort sampled during active COVID-19. The chain combines TRBV15 with TRBJ2-5, with D hard to call. The CDR3 loop reads CATSPPGGRGETQYF. In nucleotides, the CDR3 is TGTGCCACCAGCCCCCCTGGCGGCCGAGGAGAGACCCAGTACTTC.